This T cell receptor beta chain is drawn from a study of blood T cell repertoires in COVID-19. On the study more broadly: Spain, Italy and the United States supplied samples that represented acute and convalescent COVID-19. Sources were T cells, B-cell-depleted T cells, or PBMCs; the material itself was cDNA or gDNA.

The CDR3 consists of 11 residues. The V gene lost 6 bases and the J gene lost 3 bases, with 3 bases spanning the gap. Germline lookup yields CDR1 MNHEY and CDR2 SVGAGI. Authors' analysis steps: Estimation of nucleated cell counts relied on the amplification of reference gene primers. Assay used: immunoSEQ multiplex PCR; TCRdb lists only in-frame clones, some missing. V, J and clone size were drawn from that table, and D and trimming were deduced from the DNA. The data show about 270,000 clones, around 87% seen once. The sample taken for sequencing was peripheral blood. The rearrangement uses TRBV6-5 and TRBJ1-3; D gene ambiguous. The source of this sequence is a woman aged 45 to 65 with acute or convalescent COVID-19. CDR3 DNA sequence: TGTGCCAGCAGCTATGGAAACACCATATATTTT. This translates into CASSYGNTIYF.